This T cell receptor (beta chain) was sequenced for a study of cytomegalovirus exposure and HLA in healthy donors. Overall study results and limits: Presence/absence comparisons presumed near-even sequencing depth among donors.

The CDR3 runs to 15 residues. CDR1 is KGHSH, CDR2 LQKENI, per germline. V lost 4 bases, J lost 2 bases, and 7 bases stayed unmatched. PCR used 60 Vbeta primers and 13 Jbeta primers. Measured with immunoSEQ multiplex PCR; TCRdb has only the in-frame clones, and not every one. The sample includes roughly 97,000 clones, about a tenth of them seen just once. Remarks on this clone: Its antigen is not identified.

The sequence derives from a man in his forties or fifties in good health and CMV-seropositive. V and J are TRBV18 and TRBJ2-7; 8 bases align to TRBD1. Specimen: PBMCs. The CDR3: CASSLAGGTTYEQYF. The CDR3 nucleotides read TGTGCCAGCTCACTGGCAGGGGGCACGACCTACGAGCAGTACTTC.